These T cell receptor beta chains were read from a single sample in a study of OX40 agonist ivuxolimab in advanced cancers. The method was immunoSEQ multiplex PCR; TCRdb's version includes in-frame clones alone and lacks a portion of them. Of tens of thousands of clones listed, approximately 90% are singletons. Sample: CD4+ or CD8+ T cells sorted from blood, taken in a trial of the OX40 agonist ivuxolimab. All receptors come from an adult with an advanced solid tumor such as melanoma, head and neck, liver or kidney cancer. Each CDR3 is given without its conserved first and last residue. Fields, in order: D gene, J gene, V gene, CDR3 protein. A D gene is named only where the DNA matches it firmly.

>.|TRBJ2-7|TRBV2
ASRDIEPYEQY
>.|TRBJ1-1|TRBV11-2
ASSQGTLTEAF
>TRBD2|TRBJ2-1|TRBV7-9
ASSSRTSTLVKF
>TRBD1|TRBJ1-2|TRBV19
ASSITGVDYGYT
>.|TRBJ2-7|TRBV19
ASSWGVSYEQY
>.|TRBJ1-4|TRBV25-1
ASSELGGTANEKLF
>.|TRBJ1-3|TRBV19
ASSTPRAASGNTIY
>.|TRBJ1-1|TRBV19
ASIGADRLNTEAF
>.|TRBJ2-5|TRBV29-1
SVEAGTVETQY
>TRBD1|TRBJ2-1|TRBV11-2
AVRKTGTALYNEQF
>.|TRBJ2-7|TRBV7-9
ASSPRGSPSYEQY
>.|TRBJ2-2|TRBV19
ASSISSPGELF
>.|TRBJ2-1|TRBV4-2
ASSQDLRGGNEQF
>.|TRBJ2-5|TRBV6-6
AARTVQETQY
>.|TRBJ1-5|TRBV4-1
ASSHPDSNQPQH
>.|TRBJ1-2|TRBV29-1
SVQTIGGPDGYT
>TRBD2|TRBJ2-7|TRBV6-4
ASSPSGGAGEQY
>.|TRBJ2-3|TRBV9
ASSVGRTDTQY
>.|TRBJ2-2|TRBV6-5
ASSYGGNTGELF
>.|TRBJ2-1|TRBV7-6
ASSLRSGPYNEQF
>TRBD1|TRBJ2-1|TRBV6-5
ASRHPGQGYNEQF
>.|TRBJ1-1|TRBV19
ASTGPLMNTEAF
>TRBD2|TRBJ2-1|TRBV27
ASSPGLAGPNEQF
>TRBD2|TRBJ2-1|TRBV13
ASSLVDGGASNEQF
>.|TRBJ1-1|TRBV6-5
ASRNTGNTEAF
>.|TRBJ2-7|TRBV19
ASSIQDPLPYEQY
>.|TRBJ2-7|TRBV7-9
ASSLPPGPYEQY
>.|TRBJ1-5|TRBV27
ASSRRGFNQPQH